This T cell receptor beta chain appears in the sequencing data of a study of shared clonotypes between healthy human individuals. Overall study findings and caveats: Limited genetic and exposure-history diversity came from having few donors. Depth of sequencing was expected to influence donor clonotype sharing.

Note on this clone: The antigen is unknown.

This table comes from immunoSEQ multiplex PCR, and its TCRdb copy is limited to in-frame clones, with some not included. The data contain about 490,000 clones, about 84% of them singletons. The sequence came from a middle-aged woman in good health. Some clones in this sample may be carry-over from other donors' samples. Sequenced input: PBMCs.

CDR3 amino acids: CASSLFLGPYEQYF. The CDR3 DNA is TGTGCCAGCAGCTTATTCCTGGGGCCCTACGAGCAGTACTTC. The chain couples TRBV7-2 to TRBJ2-7; D might be TRBD1 (5 bases). The CDR3 totals 14 residues. The ends were cut back, 2 bases at V and 2 bases at J, with 10 bases in the middle. Germline CDR1 reads SGHTA; CDR2 reads FQGNSA.